The 6 T cell receptor beta chains listed next were all sequenced from one sample in a study of T cell responses to AZD1222 COVID-19 vaccine. Assay used: immunoSEQ multiplex PCR; TCRdb lists only in-frame clones, some missing. The table lists approximately 210,000 clones, less than 95% of them singletons. The sequencing used peripheral blood, collected 28 days after the second dose of the MenACWY control vaccine. The source is an adult who received the MenACWY meningococcal vaccine as a control.

The chain uses TRBV7-9 and TRBJ2-7; D not certain. Germline V CDR1 and CDR2: SEHNR, FQNEAQ (reference sequence). The CDR3 is made up of 13 amino acids. V dropped 1 base and J dropped 5 bases, with 9 bases sitting between them. As DNA, the CDR3 is TGTGCCAGCAGCTTAGGTAATGGGGACGAGCAGTACTTC. Protein sequence: CASSLGNGDEQYF.

The chain employs TRBV4-1 and TRBJ2-7; no clear D. Trimming cost V 2 bases and J 7 bases, with 18 bases left between them. CDR3 length: 15 amino acids. From germline, CDR1 is MGHRA and CDR2 YSYEKL. DNA for the CDR3: TGCGCCAGCAGCCAACATTGGCCGGCTTCACAGGAGCAGTACTTC. Its protein is CASSQHWPASQEQYF.

The chain couples TRBV5-1 to TRBJ2-3; 7 bases fit TRBD2. The CDR3 runs 14 residues. Germline V lookup: CDR1 SGHRS, CDR2 YFSETQ. V shed 4 bases and J 2 bases; nucleotides not matched to a gene: 4. Here the CDR3 DNA reads TGCGCCAGCAGCGCGAGCGGGATCACAGATACGCAGTATTTT. It is translated as CASSASGITDTQYF.

The chain links TRBV5-5 to TRBJ2-7; the match to TRBD1 covers 7 bases. Per the germline V gene, CDR1 is SGHKS and CDR2 is YYEKEE (reference sequence). The CDR3 runs to 16 residues. Unmatched junction bases numbered 7, after V lost 0 bases and J lost 1 base. The chain's CDR3 is CASSLAGIRGSYEQYF. Written as DNA, the CDR3 is TGTGCCAGCAGCTTGGCCGGTATCAGGGGGTCCTACGAGCAGTACTTC.

This clone occurred once. This chain connects TRBV28 to TRBJ1-2; tentatively, D is TRBD1 (6 bases). Per the germline V gene, CDR1 is MDHEN and CDR2 is SYDVKM. V was shortened by 6 bases and J by 1 base, with 12 bases between the two germline ends. This CDR3 contains 14 residues. CDR3: CASRTLQGNYGYTF. The DNA of the CDR3 is TGTGCCAGCAGAACACTACAGGGTAACTATGGCTACACCTTC.

This clone was found once. The rearrangement uses TRBV6-1 and TRBJ1-5; 7 bases are shared with TRBD1. This CDR3 has 15 residues. In germline, CDR1 is MNHNS, CDR2 SASEGT. Trimming removed 2 bases from V and 5 bases from J; junction bases left unmatched: 6. The CDR3 nucleotides read TGTGCCAGCAGTGAACAGGGGGGTTCCTATCAGCCCCAGCATTTT. Translated: CASSEQGGSYQPQHF.